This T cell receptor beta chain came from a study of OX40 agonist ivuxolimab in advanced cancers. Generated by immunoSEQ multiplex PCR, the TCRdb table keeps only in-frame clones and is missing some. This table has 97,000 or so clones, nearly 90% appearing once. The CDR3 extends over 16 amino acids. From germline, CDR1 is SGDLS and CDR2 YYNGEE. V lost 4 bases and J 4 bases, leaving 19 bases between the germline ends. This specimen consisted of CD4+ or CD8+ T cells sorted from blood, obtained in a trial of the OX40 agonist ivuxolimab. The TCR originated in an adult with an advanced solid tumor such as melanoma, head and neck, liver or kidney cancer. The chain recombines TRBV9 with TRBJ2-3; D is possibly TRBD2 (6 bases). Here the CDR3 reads CASSPTARRVADTQYF. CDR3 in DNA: TGTGCCAGCAGCCCGACAGCTAGGAGGGTTGCAGATACGCAGTATTTT.